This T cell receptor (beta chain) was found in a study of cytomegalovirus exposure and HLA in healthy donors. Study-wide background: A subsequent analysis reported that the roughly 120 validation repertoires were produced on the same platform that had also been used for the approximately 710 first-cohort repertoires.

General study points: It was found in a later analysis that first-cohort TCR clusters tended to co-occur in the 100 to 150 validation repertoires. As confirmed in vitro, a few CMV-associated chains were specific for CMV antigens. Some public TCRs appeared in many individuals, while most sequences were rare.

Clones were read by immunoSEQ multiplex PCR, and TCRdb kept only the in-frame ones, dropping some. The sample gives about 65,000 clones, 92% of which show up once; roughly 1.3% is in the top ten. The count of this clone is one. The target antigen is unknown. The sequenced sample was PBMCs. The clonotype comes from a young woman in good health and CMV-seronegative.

The CDR3 nucleotides read TGTGCCAGCAGCCGGCAAGGGGGCGGCGGCTACACCTTC. It is translated as CASSRQGGGGYTF. The V gene is TRBV27, the J gene TRBJ1-2; 7 bases match TRBD1. V trimming: 6 bases; J trimming: 8 bases; junction bases outside the gene matches: 9. The germline CDR1 and CDR2 sequences are MNHEY and SMNVEV (reference sequence). This CDR3 contains 13 residues.